What follows is one T cell receptor (beta chain) and its context. This clonotype appeared once. The clone's antigen remains unknown. Qualities for individual bases were not recorded, and no much larger clone is one base off. One read alone is weak evidence. The source of the sample is a study of CD8 T cells in Susac syndrome (dated by TCRdb to between 2019 and 2020). About the study as a whole: Of the Susac syndrome patients who were sequenced, under 10 were in clinical remission while roughly six had clinically active disease. At blood withdrawal, Susac syndrome patients were either therapy-naive, taking corticosteroids (in some cases with IVIg as well), or taking IVIg alone. The study used repertoire sequencing to test whether antigen drove CD8+ T cell activation and differentiation in Susac syndrome. CD8+ T cell repertoire clonality was compared between more than 9 healthy donors, around 14 Susac syndrome patients and some 15 multiple sclerosis patients.

V is reduced by 5 bases and J by 5 bases, leaving a spacing of 7 bases between them. From the cysteine through the phenylalanine, the CDR3 covers 11 amino acids. Kept here is only the CDR3 DNA, which spans 33 bases and is read in frame from base 1. General study outcomes and caveats: Looking at Susac-specific public clones, the researchers identified fewer than 20 in the total CD8+ repertoire and 4 or 5 in the CD8+ TEMRA repertoire. Clonal expansion was observed in Susac syndrome CD8+ repertoires, with the highest expansion in CD8+ TEMRA cells and greater expansion in clinically active than in remitting patients. The TCR sequencing and HLA analysis was acknowledged to have included a relatively small number of individuals.

RNA was extracted with the RNeasy kit and about 0.5 to 1 ug was reverse transcribed using random hexamers. TCR beta CDR3 regions were amplified with the immunoSEQ multiplex PCR assay covering 54 Vbeta and 13 Jbeta segments. PCR amplification bias was corrected using a synthetic template baseline for primer optimization and computational correction. Regarding the original processing steps: Reads were annotated to V, D and J genes per IMGT and analyzed with immunoSEQ Analyzer, keeping only productive sequences. To calculate clonality, Shannon entropy was normalized by log2 of the number of productive unique sequences and then subtracted from one. For each patient and control, public and private clones were evaluated within the 100 most prevalent clones. A clone was defined as Susac-specific if it was absent from the healthy and MS cohorts, from roughly 990 published viral clones and from other ImmuneACCESS disease sequences. The public reads were reanalyzed by TCRdb: fastp trimming at Q25, MiXCR alignment, in-frame beta chains only. Each CDR3 protein gets just one entry, which takes the most common genes and DNA from the rows behind it. None of the V and J calls come from the authors' own analysis; TCRdb made them. The sample table contains about 140,000 distinct CDR3 sequences; only one count was recorded for 95% of them. The ten most abundant clones make up about 0.18% of the sample.

High-throughput TCR beta sequencing profiled peripheral blood CD8+ and CD4+ T cells from healthy donors, Susac syndrome patients and multiple sclerosis patients. Recently defined diagnostic criteria for definite or probable disease were met by the Susac syndrome patients. Bulk CD8+ and CD4+ T cells were purified by magnetic negative isolation, while CD8+ TEMRA cells were enriched using FACS. Blood was collected in EDTA tubes and processed within 24 hours, with PBMCs isolated through density gradient centrifugation. PBMCs intended for TCR sequencing were cryopreserved in liquid nitrogen and were subsequently thawed in a 37 degrees C water bath. Purity of sorted or isolated CD4+, CD8+ and CD8+ TEMRA cells was at least 90%.

The chain was built from TRBV12-3 or TRBV12-4 and TRBJ2-7; the D gene cannot be resolved reliably. The specimen was CD8+ T cells from PBMCs. The origin of this receptor is a human donor with Susac syndrome. The CDR3 here reads CASSSSNEQYF. The DNA sequence is given as TGTGCCAGCAGTAGTAGCAACGAGCAGTACTTC.